Following are 22 T cell receptor beta chains from one sample sequenced in a study of identical twins. TCRdb re-called the 5' RACE reads with MiXCR, one entry per CDR3 protein. The sample has 500,000 or so distinct CDR3 sequences; roughly a fifth are singletons. The same specimen was also included in a second study, on T cells expressing NK-cell markers.

Specimen: CD4+ T cells sorted from blood. These receptors all stem from a woman aged 18-35 years in good health.

In this sample, this clonotype turned up a few times. CDR3 nucleotide sequence: TGTGCCAGCAGCTTAGGGACGGATCCCTACGAGCAGTACTTC. Its translation: CASSLGTDPYEQYF. The rearrangement links TRBV5-5 to TRBJ2-7; D tentatively reads TRBD1 or TRBD2 (5 bases each). Deletions cut 2 bases from V and 2 bases from J, with 11 bases between. The CDR3 runs 14 residues. Germline V gene lookup returns CDR1 SGHKS and CDR2 YYEKEE (reference sequence). Combining the CDR3 with reference TRBV5-5 and TRBJ2-7 gives the whole variable domain DAGVTQSPTHLIKTRGQQVTLRCSPISGHKSVSWYQQVLGQGPQFIFQYYEKEERGRGNFPDRFSARQFPNYSSELNVNALLLGDSALYLCASSLGTDPYEQYFGPGTRLTVT.

This clonotype came up a few times. The chain has TRBV10-3 and TRBJ2-3; D possibly corresponds to TRBD1 (5 bases). Trimming took off 10 bases at V and 0 bases at J, with 17 bases between the two ends. Germline V lookup: CDR1 ENHRY, CDR2 SYGVKD. The CDR3 runs 15 residues. The DNA for the CDR3 is TGTGCCACCAAACCGGACACGACTAGCACAGATACGCAGTATTTT. Its translation: CATKPDTTSTDTQYF.

This clonotype was seen more than once but under ten times. V gene TRBV5-6 combines with J gene TRBJ2-1; D may match TRBD1 or TRBD2 (5 bases each). The CDR3 spans 13 residues. Germline values: CDR1 SGHDT, CDR2 YYEEEE. V lost 4 bases to trimming and J lost 5 bases, with 10 bases between them. The CDR3 protein is CASSPGPNNEQFF. CDR3 in DNA: TGTGCCAGCAGCCCGGGACCAAACAATGAGCAGTTCTTC.

This clonotype was recorded at least ten times. The chain is built from TRBV5-6 and TRBJ1-1; D is ambiguous. V was clipped by 1 base and J by 5 bases, with 3 bases between them. Germline V gene lookup returns CDR1 SGHDT and CDR2 YYEEEE. The CDR3 extends over 11 amino acids. The DNA of the CDR3 is TGTGCCAGCAGCTTGTGGACTGAAGCTTTCTTT. Translated: CASSLWTEAFF.

This clonotype was seen more than once but under ten times. J is TRBJ1-4 and V is TRBV12-3 or TRBV12-4; D perhaps matches TRBD1 (6 bases). Trimming stripped 5 bases from V and 7 bases from J, with 17 bases between. The CDR3 loop spans 15 amino acids. Written as DNA, the CDR3 is TGTGCCAGCAGTCCCGACAGGACCCGGTCTGAAAAACTGTTTTTT. Protein product: CASSPDRTRSEKLFF.

V and J are TRBV6-1 and TRBJ2-5, with D possibly TRBD2 on 6 matching bases. The germline CDR1 and CDR2 sequences are MNHNS and SASEGT. The CDR3 spans 13 residues. The V end was cut by 6 bases, the J end by 7 bases, with 15 bases between. The CDR3 nucleotides read TGTGCCAGCAGCGGAGGAGGGATTAGGACCCAGTACTTC. This translates into CASSGGGIRTQYF.

This clonotype was seen at least ten times. The V call is TRBV7-2, the J call TRBJ2-7, with D perhaps TRBD2 (7 bases). Germline assignment: CDR1 SGHTA and CDR2 FQGNSA. The CDR3 is made up of 15 amino acids. V lost 5 bases and J lost 3, with 17 bases in between. The CDR3 DNA follows: TGTGCCAGCAGCGGGGGCAGAGCGGGGATCTACGAGCAGTACTTC. Protein: CASSGGRAGIYEQYF.

This clonotype has only a few counts. The V gene is TRBV20-1, the J gene TRBJ2-3; D is uncertain. V lost 1 base and J 2 bases, leaving 7 bases between the germline ends. CDR1 is DFQATT, CDR2 SNEGSKA, per germline (reference sequence). The CDR3 runs to 13 residues. The chain's CDR3 is CSARAGFTDTQYF. The CDR3 DNA follows: TGCAGTGCTAGAGCGGGTTTCACAGATACGCAGTATTTT.

V is TRBV5-1 and J is TRBJ2-1, with D maybe TRBD2 (7 bases). The V gene's germline CDR1 is SGHRS and CDR2 YFSETQ. The CDR3 length is 18 residues. The germline V and J ends were trimmed by 4 bases and 8 bases, with 28 bases remaining between them. CDR3 in DNA: TGCGCCAGCAGCCCGGACTATGGGGGGGGCGTCCGGGTCTATGAGCAGTTCTTC. Protein product: CASSPDYGGGVRVYEQFF.

This clonotype turned up a few times. V gene TRBV27 combines with J gene TRBJ2-3, with 9 bases fitting TRBD1. Germline V gene sequence: CDR1 MNHEY, CDR2 SMNVEV (reference sequence). J lost 3 bases, V lost 8 bases, and 9 bases had no gene match. The CDR3 contains 15 residues. The CDR3 region has the DNA TGTGCCAGCCGCCTAGGGACAGGGATGACAGATACGCAGTATTTT. Its protein product is CASRLGTGMTDTQYF.

The chain has TRBV12-5 and TRBJ1-5; D unclear. V gave up 2 bases and J gave up 6 bases, with 14 bases separating them. This CDR3 comprises 15 residues. Germline CDR1 is LGHNT and CDR2 is FRNRAP. CDR3 nucleotides: TGTGCTAGTGGTTTGTCAATTGCCACCCGTCAGCCCCAGCATTTT. This gives the protein CASGLSIATRQPQHF.

This rearrangement joins TRBV28 to TRBJ2-7; the match to TRBD2 covers 11 bases. This CDR3 is built from 15 residues. The trim removed 3 bases at V and 3 bases at J, leaving 4 bases unmatched. Germline CDR1 is MDHEN and CDR2 is SYDVKM. The CDR3 sequence: CASSLMTSGDYEQYF. Here the CDR3 DNA reads TGTGCCAGCAGTTTGATGACTAGCGGGGACTACGAGCAGTACTTC.

CDR3 sequence reads: CSASAAGETQYF. CDR3 in DNA: TGCAGTGCTAGCGCCGCGGGAGAGACCCAGTACTTC. V is TRBV20-1 and J is TRBJ2-5, with D maybe TRBD2 (5 bases). The CDR3 runs to 12 residues. In germline, CDR1 is DFQATT, CDR2 SNEGSKA (reference sequence). Trimming stripped 3 bases from V and 4 bases from J, with 9 bases between.

This clonotype was counted between two and nine times. V and J are TRBV20-1 and TRBJ2-5, with 9 bases fitting TRBD2. Germline-derived CDR1 and CDR2 are DFQATT and SNEGSKA (reference sequence). The CDR3 spans 16 residues. Trimming took 3 bases from V and 5 from J; bases not matched to a gene: 13. The CDR3 sequence: CSASHTTLAGRETQYF. The CDR3 DNA follows: TGCAGTGCTAGCCATACAACTCTAGCGGGGAGGGAGACCCAGTACTTC.

V is TRBV5-1 and J is TRBJ1-1; maybe TRBD1 (5 bases). This CDR3 spans 16 amino acids. V was cut by 1 base and J by 0 bases, with 13 bases left in between. Per germline, CDR1 SGHRS and CDR2 YFSETQ. DNA of the CDR3: TGCGCCAGCAGCTTGTATTCAGGGACTTTGAACACTGAAGCTTTCTTT. Protein: CASSLYSGTLNTEAFF.

This clonotype was detected a few times. This sequence joins TRBV29-1 and TRBJ1-1, with a tentative D call TRBD1 (6 bases). Trimming stripped 8 bases from V and 4 bases from J, with 23 bases between. Germline values: CDR1 SQVTM, CDR2 ANQGSEA. The CDR3 is made up of 15 amino acids. DNA of the CDR3: TGCAGCACAAGCCCGGAAGGGGGGCCGGGCACTGAAGCTTTCTTT. It yields the protein CSTSPEGGPGTEAFF.

For the CDR3, the DNA is TGCGCCAGCAGCCAAGGTCTCGGGCTAGCGGGATATGAGCAGTTCTTC. It specifies CASSQGLGLAGYEQFF. This chain links TRBV4-3 with TRBJ2-1; 9 positions agree with TRBD2. V trimming: 1 base; J trimming: 8 bases; junction bases outside the gene matches: 9. Per germline, CDR1 LGHNA and CDR2 YSLEER. CDR3 size: 16 residues.

This chain uses TRBV5-1 with TRBJ1-6; D gene ambiguous. This CDR3 is 13 amino acids long. CDR1 is SGHRS and CDR2 is YFSETQ in the germline V gene. The germline V and J ends were trimmed by 4 bases and 15 bases, with 17 bases remaining between them. The CDR3 coding sequence is TGCGCCAGCAGCATGGACGGACGATACAACCTCCACTTT. Translation: CASSMDGRYNLHF.

The chain combines TRBV29-1 with TRBJ2-1; D is unclear. The germline V gene encodes CDR1 SQVTM and CDR2 ANQGSEA. The germline V and J ends were trimmed by 7 bases and 6 bases, with 19 bases remaining between them. The CDR3 is made up of 14 amino acids. The CDR3 bases are TGCAGCGCAAAAAAGCCGGTCACCTCCAATGAGCAGTTCTTC. This codes for CSAKKPVTSNEQFF.

This clonotype was detected ten times or more. In DNA, the CDR3 is TGCGCCAGCAGACCCGAGGCGGGGCTGAGCAATCAGCCCCAGCATTTT. Its protein is CASRPEAGLSNQPQHF. The chain combines TRBV4-1 with TRBJ1-5, with D possibly being TRBD1 (5 bases). V dropped 6 bases and J dropped 1 base, with 16 bases sitting between them. Looked up from germline, CDR1 is MGHRA and CDR2 is YSYEKL. The CDR3 covers 16 residues.

The rearrangement links TRBV6-5 to TRBJ2-3; 7 bases line up with TRBD1. The CDR3 spans 16 residues. The V gene's germline CDR1 is MNHEY and CDR2 SVGAGI. V trimming: 2 bases; J trimming: 0 bases; junction bases outside the gene matches: 5. The CDR3 DNA follows: TGTGCCAGCAGTTACCTCCCGGACAGGAGCACAGATACGCAGTATTTT. Protein product: CASSYLPDRSTDTQYF.

The chain recombines TRBV5-1 with TRBJ2-7; 9 bases are shared with TRBD1. Germline loops: CDR1 SGHRS, CDR2 YFSETQ. This CDR3 region has 14 residues. V was clipped by 7 bases and J by 4 bases; unmatched bases: 9. Here the CDR3 DNA reads TGCGCCAGCCGATCCGGACAGGGGAGGTACGAGCAGTACTTC. It codes for CASRSGQGRYEQYF.